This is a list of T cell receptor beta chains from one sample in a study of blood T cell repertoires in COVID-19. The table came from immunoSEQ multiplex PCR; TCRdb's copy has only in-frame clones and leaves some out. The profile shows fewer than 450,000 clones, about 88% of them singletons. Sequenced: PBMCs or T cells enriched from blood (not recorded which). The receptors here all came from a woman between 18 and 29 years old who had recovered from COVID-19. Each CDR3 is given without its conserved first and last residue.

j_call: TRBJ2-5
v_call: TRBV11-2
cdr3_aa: ASSHREGETQY

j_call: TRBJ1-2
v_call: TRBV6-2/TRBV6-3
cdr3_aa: ASSYGGAKGNYGYT

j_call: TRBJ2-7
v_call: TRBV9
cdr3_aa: ASSVDGDRWGEQY

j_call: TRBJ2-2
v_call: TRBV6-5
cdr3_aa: ASIGATFPGELF

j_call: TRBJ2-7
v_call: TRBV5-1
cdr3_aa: ASSGGTALGEQY

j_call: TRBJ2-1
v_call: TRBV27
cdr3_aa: ASRRAGLNPGEQF

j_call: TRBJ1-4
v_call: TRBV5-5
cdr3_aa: ASRLGQGGTNEKLF

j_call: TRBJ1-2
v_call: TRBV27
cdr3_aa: ATRDRGYGYT

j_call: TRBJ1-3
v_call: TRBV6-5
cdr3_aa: ASRQGTGNTIY

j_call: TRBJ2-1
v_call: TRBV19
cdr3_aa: ASSIGRTSGGYNEQF

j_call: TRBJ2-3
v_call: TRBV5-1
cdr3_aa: ASSLGDRGLRDTQY

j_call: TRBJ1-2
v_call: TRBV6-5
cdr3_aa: ASSWAGLNYGYT

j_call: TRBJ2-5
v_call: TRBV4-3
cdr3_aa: ASSQVLSNQETQY

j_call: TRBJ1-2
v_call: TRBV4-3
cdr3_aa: ASSQERGYGYGYT

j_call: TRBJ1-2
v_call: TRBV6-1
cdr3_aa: ASSELTVPYGYT

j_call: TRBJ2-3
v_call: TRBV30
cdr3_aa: AWSVGASGHDTQY